The T cell receptor (beta chain) under discussion was sequenced for a study of blood T cell repertoires in COVID-19. About the research overall: Acute and convalescent COVID-19 samples came from the United States, Italy and Spain. PBMCs, B-cell-depleted T cells, or T cells were the source of the cDNA or gDNA that made up the material.

Original data processing: Estimates of nucleated cell counts were drawn from the amplification of reference gene primers. Clones were sequenced by immunoSEQ multiplex PCR, and TCRdb holds only the in-frame ones, with some missing. That table furnishes V, J and clone size, whereas the DNA furnished D and trimming. Of fewer than 45,000 clones in the sample, around 80% were seen once. This CDR3 is 17 amino acids long. Sequenced sample: peripheral blood. The chain combines TRBV21-1 with TRBJ2-5; no check of the table's D call, TRBD2, against the DNA was made. TRBV21-1 is a known pseudogene. The sequence was collected from a man aged 55 to 69 with acute or convalescent COVID-19. As DNA, the CDR3 is TGTGCCAGCAGCAAAGCGCCGGGCGGGAGGGCCGGTGAGACCCAGTACTTC. Translating gives CASSKAPGGRAGETQYF.